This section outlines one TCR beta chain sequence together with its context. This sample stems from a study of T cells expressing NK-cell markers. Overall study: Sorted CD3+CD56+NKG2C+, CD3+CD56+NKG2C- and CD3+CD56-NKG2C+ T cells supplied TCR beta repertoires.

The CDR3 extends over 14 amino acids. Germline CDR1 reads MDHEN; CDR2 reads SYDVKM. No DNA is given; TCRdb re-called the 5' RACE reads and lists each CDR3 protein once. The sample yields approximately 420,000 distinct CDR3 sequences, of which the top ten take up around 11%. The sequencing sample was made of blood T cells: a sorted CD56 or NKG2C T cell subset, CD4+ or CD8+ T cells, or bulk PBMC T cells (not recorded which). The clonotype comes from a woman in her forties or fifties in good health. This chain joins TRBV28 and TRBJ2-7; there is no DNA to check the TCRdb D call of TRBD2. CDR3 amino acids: CASTLPGGREEQYF.